A single sample is the source of the 21 T cell receptor beta chains below, sequenced in a study of blood T cell repertoires in COVID-19. TCRdb's copy holds only in-frame clones and misses some; the assay was immunoSEQ multiplex PCR. The sample lists around 95,000 clones; 80% were seen once. Sequences were obtained from peripheral blood. These receptors all come from a woman in her 70s with acute or convalescent COVID-19.

The chain links TRBV7-6 to TRBJ2-5; 8 bases are shared with TRBD1. The CDR3 loop spans 16 amino acids. Losses at the gene ends were 5 bases for V and 1 base for J; bases not matched to a gene: 9. Germline-derived CDR1 and CDR2 are SGHVS and FNYEAQ. The CDR3 DNA follows: TGTGCCAGCAGCGCCCGACAGGGGTCGGGCCAAGAGACCCAGTACTTC. It is translated as CASSARQGSGQETQYF. Looking up the rest from reference TRBV7-6 and TRBJ2-5 gives the full variable domain: GAGVSQSPRYKVTKRGQDVALRCDPISGHVSLYWYRQALGQGPEFLTYFNYEAQQDKSGLPNDRFSAERPEGSISTLTIQRTEQRDSAMYRCASSARQGSGQETQYFGPGTRLLVL.

In DNA form, the CDR3 reads TGTGCCAGCAGTTTATGGGGCAGGGGGCACGAGCAGTACGTC. Translated, it gives CASSLWGRGHEQYV. The chain links TRBV28 to TRBJ2-7; 8 nucleotides agree with TRBD1. Trimming cost V 0 bases and J 5 bases; bases outside gene matches: 3. From germline, CDR1 is MDHEN and CDR2 SYDVKM. This CDR3 has 14 amino acids.

As DNA, the CDR3 is TGTGCCAGCACCGAAGGACAGATGAACACTGAAGCTTTCTTT. Translating gives CASTEGQMNTEAFF. This chain connects TRBV6-5 to TRBJ1-1, with D perhaps matching TRBD1 (6 bases). Trimming took off 7 bases at V and 0 bases at J, with 12 bases between the two ends. Looked up from germline, CDR1 is MNHEY and CDR2 is SVGAGI. The CDR3 loop spans 14 amino acids.

Here the CDR3 reads CASSEVGGENEQFF. The CDR3, as DNA: TGCGCCAGCAGTGAGGTCGGGGGGGAAAATGAGCAGTTCTTC. The chain has TRBV10-2 and TRBJ2-1, with 8 positions matching TRBD2. Germline assignment: CDR1 WSHSY and CDR2 SAAADI. V was pared by 2 bases and J by 7 bases, with 4 bases of the junction left unmatched. This CDR3 is 14 amino acids long.

The chain joins TRBV2 to TRBJ1-1; D remains ambiguous. The CDR3 totals 13 residues. CDR1 is SNHLY, CDR2 FYNNEI, per germline. V lost 8 bases to trimming and J lost 1 base, with 11 bases between them. DNA of the CDR3: TGTGCCAGCGGCGGCTACGGGAACACTGAAGCTTTCTTT. Its translation is CASGGYGNTEAFF.

V and J are TRBV4-3 and TRBJ2-3, with a possible D match to TRBD1 (5 bases). The germline CDR1 and CDR2 sequences are LGHNA and YSLEER. The CDR3 loop spans 14 amino acids. Trimming pared 0 bases from V and 4 bases from J, leaving 8 bases between. The CDR3 here is CASSQEFRADTQYF. As DNA, the CDR3 is TGCGCCAGCAGCCAAGAATTCAGGGCAGATACGCAGTATTTT.

The chain combines TRBV3-1 (or the pseudogene TRBV3-2) with TRBJ1-1; 10 nucleotides agree with TRBD1. The CDR3 has 15 residues. CDR1 is LGHDT, CDR2 YNNKEL, per germline (reference sequence). V shed 3 bases and J 4 bases; nucleotides not matched to a gene: 5. Written as DNA, the CDR3 is TGTGCCAGCAGCCACCGGACAGGGGGAATCACTGAAGCTTTCTTT. It specifies CASSHRTGGITEAFF.

The rearrangement joins TRBV6-1 to TRBJ2-3, with D unclear. This CDR3 contains 13 residues. Trimming pared 2 bases from V and 5 bases from J, leaving 8 bases between. CDR1 MNHNS and CDR2 SASEGT come from the germline V gene. The DNA of the CDR3 is TGTGCCAGCAGTGAACTTACCGGAGATACGCAGTATTTT. Its translation: CASSELTGDTQYF.

The V call is TRBV28, the J call TRBJ2-2; 11 positions match TRBD1. The V and J ends lost 6 bases and 5 bases, in that order; junction bases with no gene match: 5. Germline V lookup: CDR1 MDHEN, CDR2 SYDVKM. This CDR3 has 15 residues. CDR3 loop: CASRMGTGGTGELFF. In DNA form, the CDR3 reads TGTGCCAGCAGAATGGGGACAGGGGGAACCGGGGAGCTGTTTTTT. Full variable domain (missing parts from reference TRBV28 and TRBJ2-2): DVKVTQSSRYLVKRTGEKVFLECVQDMDHENMFWYRQDPGLGLRLIYFSYDVKMKEKGDIPEGYSVSREKKERFSLILESASTNQTSMYLCASRMGTGGTGELFFGEGSRLTVL.

The chain joins TRBV3-1 (or the pseudogene TRBV3-2) to TRBJ1-4; the match to TRBD1 covers 8 bases. With V trimmed by 0 bases and J by 8 bases, 2 bases remained unmatched. CDR1 and CDR2 from the germline V gene are LGHDT and YNNKEL (reference sequence). CDR3 length: 14 residues. CDR3 sequence (DNA): TGTGCCAGCAGCCAAGACAGGGGGCGCGAAAAACTGTTTTTT. Translation: CASSQDRGREKLFF.

The J gene is TRBJ2-1, the V gene TRBV19; TRBD2 is a possible D gene (6 bases). The germline V gene encodes CDR1 LNHDA and CDR2 SQIVND (reference sequence). Between the trimmed V and J ends, which lost 3 bases and 3 bases, there was a span of 9 bases. The CDR3 has 14 amino acids. CDR3 sequence reads: CASSIGDFYNEQFF. The CDR3 region has the DNA TGTGCCAGTAGTATTGGGGACTTCTACAATGAGCAGTTCTTC.

This clone was seen only once. The chain carries TRBV5-5 and TRBJ2-2; 9 nucleotides agree with TRBD1. This CDR3 comprises 14 residues. CDR1 and CDR2 (germline): SGHKS, YYEKEE (reference sequence). V lost 2 bases and J lost 8; bases outside the gene matches: 4. CDR3 nucleotide sequence: TGTGCCAGCAGCTTCTCGGGGACAGGGGGGGAGCTGTTTTTT. Translated, it gives CASSFSGTGGELFF.

The CDR3 sequence: CASSGRTADGYTF. In nucleotides, the CDR3 is TGTGCCAGCAGCGGCCGGACAGCCGATGGCTACACCTTC. The J gene is TRBJ1-2, the V gene TRBV12-3 or TRBV12-4; D is possibly TRBD1 (6 bases). The CDR3 is 13 residues long. V was clipped by 6 bases and J by 6 bases, with 14 bases between them.

The V and J genes are TRBV6-2 or TRBV6-3 and TRBJ2-3; 7 bases align to TRBD2. CDR3 length: 16 amino acids. V shed 5 bases and J 2 bases; nucleotides not matched to a gene: 10. Germline CDR1 is MNHEY and CDR2 is SVGEGT. The CDR3 bases are TGTGCCAGCAGTGCCCCACGACTAGCTTCCACAGATACGCAGTATTTT. Its translation: CASSAPRLASTDTQYF.

V is TRBV15 and J is TRBJ2-1; TRBD2 agrees at 8 bases. Germline V gene data show CDR1 as LNHNV and CDR2 as YYDKDF (reference sequence). Germline trimming cut 3 bases from V and 4 bases from J; bases unmatched to any gene: 8. The CDR3 is 16 residues long. Here the CDR3 reads CATSSATSGGYNEQFF. The CDR3 nucleotides are TGTGCCACCAGCAGTGCGACCAGCGGGGGATACAATGAGCAGTTCTTC.

The chain recombines TRBV5-1 with TRBJ2-2; 11 nucleotides agree with TRBD2. The CDR3 contains 15 residues. In germline, CDR1 is SGHRS, CDR2 YFSETQ. The V gene end was trimmed by 1 base and the J gene end by 6 bases; junction bases not matched to a gene: 2. CDR3 protein: CASSLTSGGAGELFF. In DNA, the CDR3 is TGCGCCAGCAGCTTGACTAGCGGGGGAGCCGGGGAGCTGTTTTTT.

This clone has a handful of counts. The J gene is TRBJ2-2, the V gene TRBV9; perhaps TRBD1 as D (5 bases). Germline assignment: CDR1 SGDLS and CDR2 YYNGEE. CDR3 length: 14 amino acids. Trimming stripped 5 bases from V and 4 bases from J, with 12 bases between. The CDR3 reads CASSATQGTGELFF. DNA of the CDR3: TGTGCCAGCAGTGCAACGCAGGGCACCGGGGAGCTGTTTTTT.

The chain links TRBV28 to TRBJ1-3; TRBD1 might be the D (6 bases). V was cut by 10 bases and J by 2 bases, with 15 bases left in between. Germline V gene sequence: CDR1 MDHEN, CDR2 SYDVKM. The CDR3 runs 14 residues. This chain's CDR3 is CATYRVGTGNTIYF. CDR3 DNA sequence: TGTGCCACCTACAGGGTCGGAACTGGAAACACCATATATTTT.

The J gene is TRBJ2-1, the V gene TRBV3-1 (or the pseudogene TRBV3-2), with 8 bases identical to TRBD1. The CDR3 covers 14 residues. Germline lookup yields CDR1 LGHDT and CDR2 YNNKEL (reference sequence). Trimming took 4 bases from V and 7 from J; bases not matched to a gene: 6. CDR3 residues: CASSPGTGWNEQFF. The DNA of the CDR3 is TGTGCCAGCAGCCCGGGGACAGGATGGAATGAGCAGTTCTTC.

The chain combines TRBV11-2 with TRBJ1-1, with D possibly matching TRBD1 (6 bases). V was pared by 2 bases and J by 6 bases, with 13 bases between. Germline lookup yields CDR1 SGHAT and CDR2 FQNNGV. The CDR3 is 14 amino acids. The CDR3 DNA reads as TGTGCCAGCAGCTTAACGGACAGAGAGGCTGAAGCTTTCTTT. This translates into CASSLTDREAEAFF.

CDR3 region: CASLESGGWSGNTIYF. DNA of the CDR3: TGTGCCAGCTTGGAATCGGGTGGGTGGAGTGGAAACACCATATATTTT. The gene calls are TRBV21-1 and TRBJ1-3. TRBV21-1 is deemed a pseudogene. This CDR3 contains 16 residues.